What follows are 17 T cell receptor beta chains derived from one specimen sequenced in a study of blood T cell repertoires in COVID-19. Using immunoSEQ multiplex PCR, the repertoire was profiled, and TCRdb retains in-frame clones only, with some absent. Of 150,000 to 200,000 clones in the sample, roughly 90% were seen once. The sequencing sample was made of peripheral blood. Receptors originate from a woman between 45 and 60 years old with acute or convalescent COVID-19.

The chain couples TRBV5-1 to TRBJ2-1, with D possibly TRBD1 on 6 matching bases. Trimming took 2 bases from V and 1 from J, leaving 13 bases between them. Germline V gene sequence: CDR1 SGHRS, CDR2 YFSETQ. CDR3 length equals 16 residues. This CDR3 is CASSFNGDTSYNEQFF. The CDR3 DNA is TGCGCCAGCAGCTTCAATGGGGACACGTCCTACAATGAGCAGTTCTTC.

J is TRBJ1-2 and V is TRBV24-1; D gene ambiguous. The germline gives CDR1 KGHDR, CDR2 SFDVKD. V shed 1 base and J shed 5 bases, with 16 bases lying between them. CDR3 size: 16 residues. Written as DNA, the CDR3 is TGTGCCACCAGTGATTTTCACGGAGGGATGGTGTATGGCTACACCTTC. Translation: CATSDFHGGMVYGYTF.

The chain carries TRBV5-6 and TRBJ2-5; D is possibly TRBD2 (5 bases). The CDR3 is 14 amino acids. V was clipped by 1 base and J by 5 bases, with 12 bases between them. The germline CDR1 and CDR2 sequences are SGHDT and YYEEEE. For the CDR3, the DNA is TGTGCCAGCAGCTTGCAAGCGGATGGGGAGACCCAGTACTTC. Amino acids: CASSLQADGETQYF.

V usage is TRBV10-3 and J usage is TRBJ2-3; tentative D call: TRBD2 (5 bases). V lost 5 bases, J lost 2 bases, and 14 bases lay in between. Looked up from germline, CDR1 is ENHRY and CDR2 is SYGVKD. This CDR3 is built from 15 residues. Here the CDR3 DNA reads TGTGCCATCAGTCGGACTTCCCCTTCCACAGATACGCAGTATTTT. Residues: CAISRTSPSTDTQYF.

This clone was detected once. This rearrangement joins TRBV18 to TRBJ1-4, with D possibly TRBD1 on 5 matching bases. The CDR3 runs to 15 residues. Germline assignment: CDR1 KGHSH and CDR2 LQKENI. V lost 1 base and J 8 bases, leaving 14 bases between the germline ends. The CDR3 sequence is CASSPRRQEGEKLFF. In DNA, the CDR3 is TGTGCCAGCTCACCACGTCGGCAGGAGGGGGAAAAACTGTTTTTT.

This clone has a single count. J is TRBJ2-3 and V is TRBV6-5; a possible D gene is TRBD1 (6 bases). Per the germline V gene, CDR1 is MNHEY and CDR2 is SVGAGI. The CDR3 covers 14 residues. Trimming took 7 bases from V and 0 from J, leaving 11 bases between them. The CDR3, as DNA: TGTGCCAGCATGGAAAGGGGGAGCACAGATACGCAGTATTTT. It specifies CASMERGSTDTQYF.

The J gene is TRBJ2-5, the V gene TRBV7-2; D is perhaps TRBD1 (6 bases). CDR1 is SGHTA and CDR2 is FQGNSA in the germline V gene. Trimming removed 5 bases at V and 4 bases at J, with 17 bases between. This CDR3 has 15 amino acids. The CDR3 sequence is CASSLAGQGRETQYF. CDR3 DNA: TGTGCCAGCAGCCTTGCTGGCCAGGGGAGAGAGACCCAGTACTTC.

This chain connects TRBV7-6 to TRBJ1-3; the D gene is possibly TRBD1 (6 bases). The CDR3 contains 15 residues. The V end lost 4 bases, the J end lost 0 bases, and 10 bases lay between the germline ends. Germline CDR1 and CDR2: SGHVS and FNYEAQ. The CDR3 loop reads CASSSGQSSGNTIYF. CDR3 in DNA: TGTGCCAGCAGCTCCGGACAGAGCTCTGGAAACACCATATATTTT.

This clone was seen only once. The chain is built from TRBV28 and TRBJ1-6; 7 bases map to TRBD1. Trimming cost V 4 bases and J 7 bases; bases outside gene matches: 4. CDR1 and CDR2 from the germline V gene are MDHEN and SYDVKM. The CDR3 covers 14 residues. CDR3 bases: TGTGCCAGCAGTTCGGGACAGACCAATTCACCCCTCCACTTT. It codes for CASSSGQTNSPLHF.

The CDR3 region has the DNA TGTGCCAGCAGTGATCGGACAGGGAGGATAAGAGCTTTCTTT. Translated: CASSDRTGRIRAFF. This chain connects TRBV25-1 to TRBJ1-1; 8 bases map to TRBD1. The CDR3 is 14 residues long. V lost 3 bases and J lost 10; bases outside the gene matches: 10. The germline V gene has CDR1 MGHDK and CDR2 SYGVNS.

V gene TRBV3-1 (or the pseudogene TRBV3-2) combines with J gene TRBJ1-1; D gene ambiguous. Trimming removed 4 bases from V and 5 bases from J, with 14 bases in between. In germline, CDR1 is LGHDT, CDR2 YNNKEL (reference sequence). The CDR3 loop spans 14 amino acids. The CDR3 sequence is CASSPGSRLTEAFF. CDR3 DNA: TGTGCCAGCAGCCCGGGGTCACGATTGACTGAAGCTTTCTTT.

The chain is built from TRBV5-1 and TRBJ2-7, with 10 bases that match TRBD2. The trim removed 4 bases at V and 3 bases at J, leaving 7 bases unmatched. The CDR3 is made up of 15 amino acids. Looked up from germline, CDR1 is SGHRS and CDR2 is YFSETQ. The CDR3 DNA reads TGCGCCAGCAGCCCTCTAGCGGGAGTAGACTACGAGCAGTACTTC. It translates to CASSPLAGVDYEQYF.

This chain connects TRBV4-1 to TRBJ2-3; D gene uncertain. The CDR3 is made up of 11 amino acids. CDR1 and CDR2 from the germline V gene are MGHRA and YSYEKL. V lost 3 bases and J 7 bases, leaving 5 bases between the germline ends. The CDR3 coding sequence is TGCGCCAGCAGCCAGAGGAATACGCAGTATTTT. Its translation is CASSQRNTQYF.

The V and J genes are TRBV19 and TRBJ1-4; possible D gene TRBD1, 6 bases. Germline CDR1 reads LNHDA; CDR2 reads SQIVND (reference sequence). The CDR3 has 15 amino acids. V lost 3 bases to trimming and J lost 5 bases, with 13 bases between them. The CDR3 here is CASSIRGHENEKLFF. The CDR3 bases are TGTGCCAGTAGTATCAGGGGACACGAGAATGAAAAACTGTTTTTT.

The chain joins TRBV19 to TRBJ2-2; TRBD2 is a possible D gene (5 bases). V lost 7 bases and J lost 4, with 25 bases in between. The CDR3 spans 18 residues. Germline CDR1 LNHDA, CDR2 SQIVND (reference sequence). The CDR3, as DNA: TGTGCCAGTACCGCCCCACCCGGGGAGCGGCGTGGCACCGGGGAGCTGTTTTTT. Protein: CASTAPPGERRGTGELFF.

CDR3 DNA sequence: TGTGCCAGTAGTGCGACAGGGGTGGAAGGGGCCAACGTCCTGACTTTC. Encoded protein: CASSATGVEGANVLTF. This chain links TRBV19 with TRBJ2-6; 8 nucleotides match TRBD1. V gave up 5 bases and J gave up 4 bases; unmatched junction bases: 7. The CDR3 has 16 residues. Germline CDR1 and CDR2: LNHDA and SQIVND (reference sequence).

In this sample, this clone turned up once. The V and J genes are TRBV5-1 and TRBJ1-4; 9 bases are shared with TRBD1. The CDR3 sequence is 15 residues long. CDR1 SGHRS and CDR2 YFSETQ come from the germline V gene. J was trimmed by 4 bases and V by 2 bases; bases with no gene match: 3. Here the CDR3 reads CASSLQGAGNEKLFF. The CDR3, as DNA: TGCGCCAGCAGCTTACAGGGGGCTGGTAATGAAAAACTGTTTTTT.